One sample yielded the 26 T cell receptor beta chains listed below, sequenced in a study of blood T cell repertoires in COVID-19. Sequencing was performed with immunoSEQ multiplex PCR; in TCRdb, only in-frame clones are kept and a portion is missing. This table holds over 150,000 clones, around 85% found once. Sequences were obtained from PBMCs or T cells enriched from blood (not recorded which). These TCRs come from a man aged 40-50 years who had recovered from COVID-19.

In its sample, this clone was seen a few times. This chain uses TRBV5-8 with TRBJ2-7, with 8 nucleotides matching TRBD1. Germline CDR1 is SGHTS and CDR2 is YDEGEE. Trimming took 0 bases from V and 3 from J; bases not matched to a gene: 5. The length of the CDR3 is 15 residues. The CDR3 loop is CASSLAWTGIYEQYF. DNA for the CDR3: TGTGCCAGCAGCTTGGCCTGGACAGGGATCTACGAGCAGTACTTC.

The J gene is TRBJ2-2, the V gene TRBV29-1, with 7 bases aligning to TRBD1. V dropped 6 bases and J dropped 2; count of bases not matched to a gene: 9. Looked up from germline, CDR1 is SQVTM and CDR2 is ANQGSEA. The CDR3 totals 15 residues. The CDR3: CSVGLGQSNTGELFF. CDR3 in DNA: TGCAGCGTGGGCTTGGGACAGTCCAACACCGGGGAGCTGTTTTTT.

The count of this clone is one. The V call is TRBV28, the J call TRBJ1-4; D may be TRBD1 (5 bases). Germline V lookup: CDR1 MDHEN, CDR2 SYDVKM. The CDR3 length is 15 residues. V was shortened by 5 bases and J by 8 bases, with 18 bases between the two germline ends. CDR3 protein: CASSLPGTQREKLFF. CDR3 DNA sequence: TGTGCCAGCAGTCTCCCCGGGACTCAAAGGGAAAAACTGTTTTTT.

The V gene is TRBV2, the J gene TRBJ1-1, with 7 positions matching TRBD1. Germline CDR1 is SNHLY and CDR2 is FYNNEI. Losses at the gene ends were 4 bases for V and 7 bases for J; bases not matched to a gene: 6. The CDR3 is made up of 13 amino acids. CDR3 sequence: CASSVERDSEAFF. The CDR3 coding sequence is TGTGCCAGCAGTGTTGAACGGGACAGTGAAGCTTTCTTT.

This clone was detected only once. The chain's CDR3 is CAIRGTIAGAGDTQYF. CDR3 DNA: TGTGCCATCAGGGGAACCATAGCGGGGGCGGGAGATACGCAGTATTTT. The rearrangement links TRBV10-3 to TRBJ2-3; 9 bases fit TRBD2. CDR1 and CDR2 from the germline V gene are ENHRY and SYGVKD. The CDR3 sequence is 16 residues long. J lost 5 bases, V lost 6 bases, and 12 bases had no gene match.

CDR3 loop: CASSAVNQPQHF. Written as DNA, the CDR3 is TGTGCCAGCAGTGCAGTAAATCAGCCCCAGCATTTT. The chain links TRBV2 to TRBJ1-5, with D hard to call. Germline CDR1 SNHLY, CDR2 FYNNEI. The CDR3 consists of 12 residues. Trimming removed 4 bases at V and 4 bases at J, with 5 bases between.

V usage is TRBV6-5 and J usage is TRBJ1-1, with D possibly matching TRBD1 (6 bases). Germline-derived CDR1 and CDR2 are MNHEY and SVGAGI. CDR3 size: 14 residues. V was shortened by 8 bases and J by 2 bases, with 15 bases between the two germline ends. Here the CDR3 reads CASSNVGGNTEAFF. The CDR3 nucleotides read TGTGCCAGCTCGAACGTAGGGGGAAACACTGAAGCTTTCTTT.

V is TRBV4-1 and J is TRBJ1-1, with no clear D. The V end lost 1 base, the J end lost 4 bases, and 7 bases lay between the germline ends. The CDR3 contains 13 residues. Germline V lookup: CDR1 MGHRA, CDR2 YSYEKL. DNA for the CDR3: TGCGCCAGCAGCCAAGTTGAGCGCACTGAAGCTTTCTTT. Translated: CASSQVERTEAFF.

The rearrangement uses TRBV28 and TRBJ1-5, with TRBD1 as a possible D gene (6 bases). Germline lookup yields CDR1 MDHEN and CDR2 SYDVKM. The V gene lost 2 bases and the J gene lost 5 bases, with 10 bases spanning the gap. The CDR3 is 14 residues long. CDR3 protein: CASSLDRPDQPQHF. CDR3 DNA sequence: TGTGCCAGCAGTTTAGACAGGCCCGATCAGCCCCAGCATTTT.

The chain joins TRBV9 to TRBJ1-1; possibly TRBD1 for D (5 bases). CDR3 length: 17 residues. The V end lost 3 bases, the J end lost 0 bases, and 18 bases lay between the germline ends. CDR1 and CDR2 from the germline V gene are SGDLS and YYNGEE. CDR3 protein: CASSGREGEVLNTEAFF. In nucleotides, the CDR3 is TGTGCCAGCAGCGGTCGAGAAGGGGAGGTACTGAACACTGAAGCTTTCTTT.

The chain combines TRBV5-6 with TRBJ1-1; D ambiguous. Germline-derived CDR1 and CDR2 are SGHDT and YYEEEE. This CDR3 spans 13 amino acids. V lost 4 bases and J 3 bases, leaving 10 bases between the germline ends. The CDR3 loop is CASSPGRDTEAFF. The CDR3 DNA is TGTGCCAGCAGCCCTGGGCGCGACACTGAAGCTTTCTTT.

The rearrangement uses TRBV6-1 and TRBJ2-5; 11 bases match TRBD2. Germline CDR1 and CDR2: MNHNS and SASEGT. The CDR3 spans 17 residues. The V gene end was trimmed by 0 bases and the J gene end by 5 bases; junction bases not matched to a gene: 8. The CDR3 sequence is CASSEASGRVVGETQYF. In DNA, the CDR3 is TGTGCCAGCAGTGAAGCTAGCGGGAGGGTGGTTGGGGAGACCCAGTACTTC.

The J gene is TRBJ1-4, the V gene TRBV7-8; TRBD1 agrees at 11 bases. There are 15 residues in the CDR3. Trimming at V came to 4 bases and at J to 8 bases, leaving 6 bases not matched to a gene. Germline loops: CDR1 SGHVS, CDR2 FQNEAQ. CDR3 nucleotide sequence: TGTGCCAGCAGCTCCCCCGGGACAGGGGGAGAAAAACTGTTTTTT. Translating gives CASSSPGTGGEKLFF. Looking up the rest from reference TRBV7-8 and TRBJ1-4 gives the full variable domain: GAGVSQSPRYKVAKRGQDVALRCDPISGHVSLFWYQQALGQGPEFLTYFQNEAQLDKSGLPSDRFFAERPEGSVSTLKIQRTQQEDSAVYLCASSSPGTGGEKLFFGSGTQLSVL.

The chain recombines TRBV6-5 with TRBJ2-7; weak D call: TRBD1 (7 bases). Trimming pared 5 bases from V and 4 bases from J, leaving 12 bases between. Looked up from germline, CDR1 is MNHEY and CDR2 is SVGAGI. The CDR3 sequence is 13 residues long. This CDR3 is CASSKQGTYEQYF. Here the CDR3 DNA reads TGTGCCAGCAGTAAACAGGGGACTTACGAGCAGTACTTC.

The chain employs TRBV29-1 and TRBJ2-7, with a possible D match to TRBD1 (5 bases). The germline V gene has CDR1 SQVTM and CDR2 ANQGSEA. Trimming stripped 4 bases from V and 2 bases from J, with 15 bases between. This CDR3 has 14 residues. CDR3 sequence reads: CSVAPRETTYEQYF. The CDR3 DNA reads TGCAGCGTTGCCCCCAGGGAAACTACCTACGAGCAGTACTTC.

V gene TRBV19 combines with J gene TRBJ1-1, with TRBD1 identical over 7 bases. This CDR3 is built from 15 residues. With 5 bases clipped from V and 1 base from J, the junction kept 7 bases outside the gene matches. Germline CDR1 is LNHDA and CDR2 is SQIVND (reference sequence). The CDR3 reads CASSPRQGPNTEAFF. CDR3 coding DNA: TGTGCCAGTAGTCCGAGACAGGGACCGAACACTGAAGCTTTCTTT.

The chain carries TRBV19 and TRBJ2-5, with TRBD1 as a possible D gene (6 bases). Germline V gene sequence: CDR1 LNHDA, CDR2 SQIVND (reference sequence). Trimming shortened V by 3 bases and J by 5 bases, and 16 bases separated the two germline ends. The CDR3 runs 15 residues. The CDR3 protein is CASSIYWGPGETQYF. The DNA for the CDR3 is TGTGCCAGTAGTATCTATTGGGGGCCAGGGGAGACCCAGTACTTC.

The count of this clone is one. This rearrangement joins TRBV7-9 to TRBJ2-7, with 7 nucleotides matching TRBD1. The CDR3 totals 14 residues. CDR1 is SEHNR and CDR2 is FQNEAQ in the germline V gene (reference sequence). The V segment lost 3 bases and the J segment 3 bases; nucleotides outside the gene matches: 5. CDR3 residues: CASSFGTEFYEQYF. The CDR3 region has the DNA TGTGCCAGCAGCTTTGGGACAGAATTCTACGAGCAGTACTTC.

The gene calls are TRBV5-4 and TRBJ2-4, with D perhaps matching TRBD2 (6 bases). CDR3 length equals 16 residues. Germline assignment: CDR1 SGHNT and CDR2 YYREEE (reference sequence). Trimming pared 1 base from V and 4 bases from J, leaving 15 bases between. The CDR3 bases are TGTGCCAGCAGCTTGACCCATTCGGGGGAGAAAAACATTCAGTACTTC. It is translated as CASSLTHSGEKNIQYF.

This rearrangement joins TRBV19 to TRBJ1-1; D remains unclear. V was cut by 6 bases and J by 5 bases, with 25 bases left in between. Germline V CDR1 and CDR2: LNHDA, SQIVND (reference sequence). CDR3 length: 17 residues. CDR3 nucleotides: TGTGCCAGTAGAGATCCGAGGGCCGCGGAACCGAGAACTGAAGCTTTCTTT. The encoded protein is CASRDPRAAEPRTEAFF.

The chain couples TRBV12-5 to TRBJ2-1, with D maybe TRBD2 (6 bases). The germline gives CDR1 LGHNT, CDR2 FRNRAP. The V end was cut by 5 bases, the J end by 2 bases, with 19 bases between. This CDR3 is 17 amino acids long. CDR3 in DNA: TGTGCTAGTGGTCCCACGACTAGACCTAACCCCTACAATGAGCAGTTCTTC. Its protein product is CASGPTTRPNPYNEQFF.

The chain carries TRBV5-4 and TRBJ2-7; 7 bases agree with TRBD1. The V and J ends lost 5 bases and 2 bases, in that order; junction bases with no gene match: 7. The CDR3 totals 14 residues. Germline CDR1 and CDR2: SGHNT and YYREEE (reference sequence). The CDR3 region is CASSLPDRAYEQYF. CDR3 coding DNA: TGTGCCAGCAGTTTGCCCGACAGGGCCTACGAGCAGTACTTC.

This sequence joins TRBV9 and TRBJ2-2; possible D gene TRBD1, 6 bases. Germline V gene lookup returns CDR1 SGDLS and CDR2 YYNGEE. This CDR3 is 14 amino acids long. V dropped 0 bases and J dropped 6 bases, with 9 bases sitting between them. The CDR3 DNA reads TGTGCCAGCAGCGTAGCTTCAGGGGCCGGGGAGCTGTTTTTT. Translation: CASSVASGAGELFF.

A note on this clone: The sample contains more than one DNA sequence encoding this CDR3. J is TRBJ1-6 and V is TRBV30; 11 bases map to TRBD1. The junction had 1 base not matched to a gene; V was cut back by 4 bases and J by 8 bases. This CDR3 comprises 13 residues. From germline, CDR1 is GTSNPN and CDR2 SVGIG (reference sequence). The CDR3, as DNA: TGTGCCTGGACGGGACAGGGGGATTCACCCCTCCACTTT. As protein: CAWTGQGDSPLHF. Together with reference TRBV30 and TRBJ1-6, the CDR3 gives the full variable domain: SQTIHQWPATLVQPVGSPLSLECTVEGTSNPNLYWYRQAAGRGLQLLFYSVGIGQISSEVPQNLSASRPQDRQFILSSKKLLLSDSGFYLCAWTGQGDSPLHFGNGTRLTVT.

This sequence joins TRBV19 and TRBJ1-1; D ambiguous. This CDR3 is built from 13 residues. V was cut by 6 bases and J by 1 base, with 9 bases left in between. CDR1 and CDR2 (germline): LNHDA, SQIVND (reference sequence). The CDR3 here is CASSNTRNTEAFF. CDR3 sequence (DNA): TGTGCCAGTAGCAACACACGGAACACTGAAGCTTTCTTT.

This clone was counted once. V is TRBV6-4 and J is TRBJ1-1; no clear D. Trimming pared 1 base from V and 1 base from J, leaving 7 bases between. This CDR3 has 14 amino acids. Germline V gene sequence: CDR1 MRHNA, CDR2 SNTAGT. DNA of the CDR3: TGTGCCAGCAGTGACTTCGGGAAGAACACTGAAGCTTTCTTT. This translates into CASSDFGKNTEAFF.